This paragraph covers one T cell receptor (beta chain) sequence. MiXCR, run by TCRdb on the RT-PCR reads, gives a single entry per CDR3 protein. The data show 500,000 or so distinct CDR3 sequences, about 15% seen once. The sample is drawn from a study of response to subunit inactivated influenza vaccine. Germline V gene lookup returns CDR1 MNHEY and CDR2 SVGEGT. V was pared by 3 bases and J by 3 bases, with 12 bases of the junction left unmatched. The CDR3 covers 18 residues. The source was CD4+ T cells sorted from PBMCs, collected less than 30 months after vaccination. This TCR came from a man in his fifties or sixties who received an inactivated influenza vaccine. This chain connects TRBV6-2 or TRBV6-3 to TRBJ2-3; 10 bases fit TRBD2. CDR3 loop: CASSYQSLLAGLTDTQYF. The CDR3 coding sequence is TGTGCCAGCAGTTATCAATCGCTACTAGCGGGGCTAACAGATACGCAGTATTTT.